Included here is one T cell receptor (beta chain) sequence, with context. Its antigen is still unknown. Together with a sample-barcoded 5' primer, a J-beta primer mix was included in a second PCR lasting roughly 6 to 12 cycles. One entry per CDR3 protein results from TCRdb running MiXCR on the 5' RACE reads. Of about 670,000 distinct CDR3 sequences in the sample, 35% to 50% were seen once. From germline, CDR1 is MDHEN and CDR2 SYDVKM. CDR3 length: 14 residues. Trimming pared 6 bases from V and 1 base from J, leaving 13 bases between. These data are taken from a study of blood T cells in healthy people across ages. The donors, all healthy, were Caucasians living in Russia, aged 6 to 90. Regarding the study as a whole: Using unsorted PBMCs precluded a conclusive naive versus antigen-experienced comparison.

Sequencing input: blood. This clonotype originated in a man older than 75 in good health. The chain links TRBV28 to TRBJ2-7; the D is unclear. In DNA form, the CDR3 reads TGTGCCAGCAGACTTGCTGGCGGTTCCTACGAGCAGTACTTC. The encoded protein is CASRLAGGSYEQYF.